The next 15 T cell receptor beta chains were all read from a single sample in a study of T-cell reconstitution after alpha-beta-depleted transplantation in children. This sample's TCRbeta library carried unique molecular identifier barcodes. MiXCR, run by TCRdb on the PCR reads, gives a single entry per CDR3 protein. This table holds about 250,000 distinct CDR3 sequences, roughly a quarter found once. The sequences come from PBMCs, mostly from graft donor cells, collected 360 days after TCRalphabeta/CD19-depleted stem cell transplant. These receptors originate from a female patient younger than 10 who had a stem cell transplant for congenital amegakaryocytic thrombocytopenia, so the T cells may come from the graft donor.

This clonotype was picked up a small number of times. This chain links TRBV6-2 or TRBV6-3 with TRBJ2-7; D might be TRBD2 (5 bases). This CDR3 is built from 14 residues. From germline, CDR1 is MNHEY and CDR2 SVGEGT. V lost 5 bases, J lost 5 bases, and 16 bases lay in between. The CDR3 reads CASSPVREIDEQYF. As DNA, the CDR3 is TGTGCCAGCAGTCCTGTGAGGGAGATCGACGAGCAGTACTTC.

This clonotype has more than one count but fewer than ten. The genes are TRBV7-2 and TRBJ2-1, with 8 positions matching TRBD2. The CDR3 covers 15 residues. Trimming removed 7 bases from V and 4 bases from J; junction bases left unmatched: 9. Germline V gene sequence: CDR1 SGHTA, CDR2 FQGNSA. The CDR3: CASTTTSGAYNEQFF. In DNA form, the CDR3 reads TGTGCCAGCACCACAACTAGCGGAGCTTACAATGAGCAGTTCTTC.

This clonotype was seen only a few times. The CDR3 DNA follows: TGTGCCATCGGAATATCCTACGAGCAGTACTTC. It translates to CAIGISYEQYF. The genes are TRBV10-3 and TRBJ2-7, with unresolved D. CDR3 size: 11 residues. CDR1 and CDR2 (germline): ENHRY, SYGVKD. Trimming removed 8 bases from V and 1 base from J, with 6 bases in between.

This clonotype was observed a handful of times. The J gene is TRBJ2-1, the V gene TRBV20-1; 8 bases map to TRBD2. CDR1 DFQATT and CDR2 SNEGSKA come from the germline V gene (reference sequence). With 1 base clipped from V and 3 bases from J, the junction kept 2 bases outside the gene matches. The CDR3 has 14 amino acids. In DNA form, the CDR3 reads TGCAGTGCTAGAGCGGGGGGGTACTACAATGAGCAGTTCTTC. This codes for CSARAGGYYNEQFF.

This clonotype was counted at least ten times. This rearrangement joins TRBV29-1 to TRBJ1-1, with D hard to call. This CDR3 is 14 amino acids long. The V gene's germline CDR1 is SQVTM and CDR2 ANQGSEA. The germline V and J ends were trimmed by 4 bases and 1 base, with 13 bases remaining between them. CDR3 protein: CSVVPLRTNTEAFF. CDR3 DNA: TGCAGCGTTGTTCCCCTCCGCACGAACACTGAAGCTTTCTTT.

By proportion, this clonotype is medium-sized. The chain employs TRBV4-2 and TRBJ1-3; D uncertain. In germline, CDR1 is LGHNA, CDR2 YNFKEQ. CDR3 length: 14 amino acids. V lost 3 bases, J lost 1 base, and 7 bases lay in between. The DNA of the CDR3 is TGTGCCAGCAGCCACTTGGGGTCTGGAAACACCATATATTTT. This encodes CASSHLGSGNTIYF.

This clonotype was counted between two and nine times. The CDR3 spells CASSQDLSTTDTQYF. DNA of the CDR3: TGCGCCAGCAGCCAAGATCTGAGTACAACAGATACGCAGTATTTT. The genes are TRBV4-1 and TRBJ2-3; D is unclear. Between the trimmed V and J ends, which lost 0 bases and 3 bases, there was a span of 10 bases. Germline assignment: CDR1 MGHRA and CDR2 YSYEKL. The CDR3 spans 15 residues.

The chain is built from TRBV2 and TRBJ1-3; no clear D. V dropped 7 bases and J dropped 4 bases, with 11 bases sitting between them. The CDR3 is 13 amino acids. CDR1 and CDR2 from the germline V gene are SNHLY and FYNNEI. The CDR3 is CASNQMGGNTIYF. The CDR3 nucleotides read TGTGCCAGCAACCAAATGGGGGGAAACACCATATATTTT.

This chain links TRBV6-6 with TRBJ1-4; D is unresolved. The CDR3 totals 13 residues. Germline lookup yields CDR1 MNHNY and CDR2 SVGAGI (reference sequence). V lost 5 bases to trimming and J lost 8 bases, with 12 bases between them. The CDR3 bases are TGTGCCAGCAGTCCTCGAACCCCGGAAAAACTGTTTTTT. Translated: CASSPRTPEKLFF.

This clonotype occurred a few times. The rearrangement uses TRBV20-1 and TRBJ2-3, with TRBD1 matching over 7 bases. Germline V gives CDR1 DFQATT, CDR2 SNEGSKA (reference sequence). The CDR3 is 14 amino acids. The V and J ends lost 5 bases and 4 bases, in that order; junction bases with no gene match: 9. Here the CDR3 DNA reads TGCAGTGCTGAGAATGACAGGGTGGCAGATACGCAGTATTTT. Protein sequence: CSAENDRVADTQYF.

V and J are TRBV20-1 and TRBJ2-5; 7 bases align to TRBD2. V dropped 0 bases and J dropped 5; count of bases not matched to a gene: 9. There are 15 residues in the CDR3. The germline V gene has CDR1 DFQATT and CDR2 SNEGSKA (reference sequence). This CDR3 reads CSARDSLALVETQYF. The CDR3 DNA follows: TGCAGTGCTAGAGACTCACTAGCGCTGGTGGAGACCCAGTACTTC.

This chain links TRBV5-6 with TRBJ2-3; D is unresolved. Looked up from germline, CDR1 is SGHDT and CDR2 is YYEEEE. Trimming left V 0 bases short and J 0 bases short, with 11 bases between. This CDR3 comprises 16 residues. The CDR3 DNA follows: TGTGCCAGCAGCTTGGCCAGGAGCTCTAGCACAGATACGCAGTATTTT. Translation gives CASSLARSSSTDTQYF. Drawing the rest from reference TRBV5-6 and TRBJ2-3, the complete variable domain is DAGVTQSPTHLIKTRGQQVTLRCSPKSGHDTVSWYQQALGQGPQFIFQYYEEEERQRGNFPDRFSGHQFPNYSSELNVNALLLGDSALYLCASSLARSSSTDTQYFGPGTRLTVL.

This clonotype was detected only a few times. V gene TRBV10-3 combines with J gene TRBJ2-5, with 8 bases fitting TRBD2. The CDR3 runs 14 residues. V shed 5 bases and J 3 bases; nucleotides not matched to a gene: 5. Germline values: CDR1 ENHRY, CDR2 SYGVKD. Here the CDR3 reads CAISPGGRKETQYF. In DNA, the CDR3 is TGTGCCATCAGTCCGGGGGGGCGTAAAGAGACCCAGTACTTC.

This clonotype has at least ten counts. The chain links TRBV29-1 to TRBJ2-1; 7 bases align to TRBD2. The CDR3 is made up of 14 amino acids. Germline V gene data show CDR1 as SQVTM and CDR2 as ANQGSEA. Trimming at V came to 4 bases and at J to 4 bases, leaving 7 bases not matched to a gene. CDR3 in DNA: TGCAGCGTTGTCACTCTAGCGGTTTACAATGAGCAGTTCTTC. This gives the protein CSVVTLAVYNEQFF.

This clonotype was seen a handful of times. CDR3 in amino acids: CASSESREHTQYF. CDR3 coding DNA: TGTGCCAGCAGTGAATCCAGGGAACATACGCAGTATTTT. The V call is TRBV2, the J call TRBJ2-3, with D perhaps TRBD1 (5 bases). Germline V gene data show CDR1 as SNHLY and CDR2 as FYNNEI. The V end was cut by 2 bases, the J end by 7 bases, with 10 bases between. The CDR3 loop spans 13 amino acids.